This TCR beta chain is from a study of precursors of human CD4 cytotoxic T cells (dated by TCRdb to the late 2010s). Notes on the research overall: CD4+ memory subsets from around 13 donors in total were covered by the bulk TCR-seq analysis. Sequences for both the TCRalpha and TCRbeta chains came out of the TCR-seq analysis of some 13 donors (table S7).

Note on this clonotype: Its binding antigen is unknown. No base quality information exists; no much larger clone differs at one position.

The CDR3 goes from the cysteine to the phenylalanine over 13 residues. Only CDR3 DNA is held: 39 bases, read in frame from base 1. Trimming costs V 3 bases and J 9 bases, and their ends lie 13 bases apart. What the authors observed across the whole study: Expanded effector clonotypes made up a larger fraction of IL-7Rhigh TEMRA clonotypes than of TEM or TCM clonotypes. Only about 95% of the 14 donors were included in some bulk TCR-seq comparisons, suggesting that not every subset was available for every donor. IL-7Rhigh and IL-7R- TEMRA subsets showed more restricted TCR repertoires, with lower diversity and more expanded clonotypes, than TCM and TEM subsets. The authors noted that a human observational design cannot definitively establish the direction of differentiation between precursor and effector cells.

Bulk UMI-based TCR sequencing was performed on four sorted CD4+ memory subsets (TCM, TEM, IL-7Rhigh TEMRA, IL-7R- TEMRA) to test a precursor-effector relationship among CD4 cytotoxic T cells. The cells came from peripheral blood mononuclear cells that had been isolated from human blood. The reads were generated on an Illumina MiSeq. On the authors' methods: To quantify repertoire diversity, the Shannon-Wiener index was calculated using VDJtools. A TCRbeta clonotype counted as expanded if its clonotype frequency was 3 or higher. In-frame beta chains were kept once TCRdb had trimmed the public reads at Q25 with fastp and called clones with MiXCR. Rows with a matching CDR3 protein are joined into one entry that keeps the most common DNA and genes. TCRdb, not the authors, supplied the V and J calls. The sample contains 550 to 600 distinct CDR3 sequences, roughly a fifth of them found a single time. 12% of the sample is in the top ten clones.

The chain joins TRBV12-3 or TRBV12-4 to TRBJ2-3; perhaps TRBD2 is the D gene, with 5 bases matching. Sample: memory CD4+ T cells from blood (PBMCs). The clonotype originates from a human donor in good health. In nucleotide form, the sequence is TGTGCCAGCAGTTTGTTGGACTCTCAGACGCAGTATTTT. This sequence encodes CASSLLDSQTQYF.